This T cell receptor beta chain was identified in a study of blood T cell repertoires in COVID-19. The assay was immunoSEQ multiplex PCR, and TCRdb's table has in-frame clones only and misses some. The data show about 250,000 clones, around 88% seen once. This receptor was obtained from a woman younger than 45 with COVID-19, enrolled during active disease. Sequencing used peripheral blood.

CDR3 bases: TGTGCCAGCAGCCTTCTTCACAGGGGTGATAACTATGGCTACACCTTC. Its protein product is CASSLLHRGDNYGYTF. The J gene is TRBJ1-2, the V gene TRBV5-5; 7 nucleotides align to TRBD1. The CDR3 covers 16 residues. J was trimmed by 1 base and V by 4 bases; bases with no gene match: 10. Germline V gives CDR1 SGHKS, CDR2 YYEKEE (reference sequence).